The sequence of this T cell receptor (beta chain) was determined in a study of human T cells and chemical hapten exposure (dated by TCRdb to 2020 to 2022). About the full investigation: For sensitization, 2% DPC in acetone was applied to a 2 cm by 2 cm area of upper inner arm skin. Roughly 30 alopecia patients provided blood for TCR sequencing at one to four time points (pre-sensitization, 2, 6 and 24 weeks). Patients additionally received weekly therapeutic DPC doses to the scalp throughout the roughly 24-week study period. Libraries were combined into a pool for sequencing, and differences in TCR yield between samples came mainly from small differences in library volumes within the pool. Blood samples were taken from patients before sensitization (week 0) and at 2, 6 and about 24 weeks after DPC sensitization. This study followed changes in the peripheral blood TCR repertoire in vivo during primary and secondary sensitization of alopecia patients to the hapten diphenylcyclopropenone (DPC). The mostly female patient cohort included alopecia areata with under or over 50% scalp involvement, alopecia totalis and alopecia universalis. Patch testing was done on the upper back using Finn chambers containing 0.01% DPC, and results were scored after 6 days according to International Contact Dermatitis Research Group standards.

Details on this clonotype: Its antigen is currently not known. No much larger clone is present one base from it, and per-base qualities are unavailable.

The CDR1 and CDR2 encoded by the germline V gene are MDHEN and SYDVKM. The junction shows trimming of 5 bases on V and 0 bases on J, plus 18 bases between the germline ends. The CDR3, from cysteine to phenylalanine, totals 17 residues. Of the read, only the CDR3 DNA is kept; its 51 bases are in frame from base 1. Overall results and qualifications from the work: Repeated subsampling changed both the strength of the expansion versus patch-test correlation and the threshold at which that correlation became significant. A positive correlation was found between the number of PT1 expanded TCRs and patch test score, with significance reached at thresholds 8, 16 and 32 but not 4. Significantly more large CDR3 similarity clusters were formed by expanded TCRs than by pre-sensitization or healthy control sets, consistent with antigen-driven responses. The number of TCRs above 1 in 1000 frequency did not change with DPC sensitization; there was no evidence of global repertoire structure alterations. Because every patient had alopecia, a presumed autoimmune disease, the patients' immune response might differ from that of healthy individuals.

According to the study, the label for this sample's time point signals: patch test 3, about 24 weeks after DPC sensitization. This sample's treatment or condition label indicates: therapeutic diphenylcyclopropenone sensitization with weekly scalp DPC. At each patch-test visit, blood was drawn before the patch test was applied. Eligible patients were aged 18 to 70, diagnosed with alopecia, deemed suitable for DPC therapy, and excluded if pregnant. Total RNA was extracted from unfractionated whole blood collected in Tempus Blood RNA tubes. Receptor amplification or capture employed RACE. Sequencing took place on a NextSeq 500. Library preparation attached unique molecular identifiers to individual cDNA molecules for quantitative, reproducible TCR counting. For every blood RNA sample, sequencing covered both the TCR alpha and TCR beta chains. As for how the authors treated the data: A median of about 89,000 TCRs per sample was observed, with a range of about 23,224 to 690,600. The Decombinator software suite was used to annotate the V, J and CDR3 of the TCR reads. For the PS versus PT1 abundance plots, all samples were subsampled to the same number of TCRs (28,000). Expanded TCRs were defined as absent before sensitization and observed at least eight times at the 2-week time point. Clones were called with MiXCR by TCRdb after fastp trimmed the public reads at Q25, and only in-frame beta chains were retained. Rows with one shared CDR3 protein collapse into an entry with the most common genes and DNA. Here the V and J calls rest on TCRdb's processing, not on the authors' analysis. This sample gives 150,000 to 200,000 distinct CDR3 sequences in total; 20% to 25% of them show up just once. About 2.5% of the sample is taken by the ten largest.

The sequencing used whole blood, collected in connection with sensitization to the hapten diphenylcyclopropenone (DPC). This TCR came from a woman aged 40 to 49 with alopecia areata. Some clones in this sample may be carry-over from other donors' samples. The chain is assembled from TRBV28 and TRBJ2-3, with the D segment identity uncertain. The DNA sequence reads TGTGCCAGCAGTACAAGTCAGCCGGTCTCTAGCACAGATACGCAGTATTTT. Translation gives CASSTSQPVSSTDTQYF.